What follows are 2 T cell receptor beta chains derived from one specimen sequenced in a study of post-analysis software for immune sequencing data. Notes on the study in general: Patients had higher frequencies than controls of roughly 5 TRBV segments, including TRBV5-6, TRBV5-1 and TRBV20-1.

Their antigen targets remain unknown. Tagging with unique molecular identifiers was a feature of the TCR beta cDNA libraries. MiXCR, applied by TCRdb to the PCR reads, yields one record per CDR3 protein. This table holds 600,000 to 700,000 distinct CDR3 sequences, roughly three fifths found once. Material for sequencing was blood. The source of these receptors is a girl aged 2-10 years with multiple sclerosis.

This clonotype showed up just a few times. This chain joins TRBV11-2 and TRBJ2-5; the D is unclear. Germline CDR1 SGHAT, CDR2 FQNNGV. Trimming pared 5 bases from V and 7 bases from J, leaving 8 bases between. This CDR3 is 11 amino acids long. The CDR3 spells CASSPDWTQYF. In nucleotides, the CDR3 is TGTGCCAGCAGCCCCGATTGGACCCAGTACTTC.

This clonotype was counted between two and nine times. This CDR3 is CASSLLEGAHGYTF. In nucleotides, the CDR3 is TGTGCCAGCAGTTTATTGGAAGGCGCCCATGGCTACACCTTC. The rearrangement uses TRBV12-3 or TRBV12-4 and TRBJ1-2; D is undetermined. V lost 2 bases and J lost 6, with 13 bases in between. This CDR3 is built from 14 residues.